Listed below are T cell receptor beta chains from one sample, sequenced in a study of human T cells and chemical hapten exposure. In TCRdb, the RACE reads were re-called with MiXCR into one record per CDR3 protein. The sample shows 65,000 or so distinct CDR3 sequences, approximately 6.5% of them seen only once. Material: whole blood. Every receptor here comes from a female donor in good health. Some clones in this sample may be carry-over from other donors' samples. Each CDR3 is given with its conserved first and last residue. The D gene is left open where the match is weak. Size is stated for part of the rows, as once, few or many counts, or as a class when the clone is expanded.

V gene,J gene,clone size,D gene,CDR3 protein,CDR3 DNA
TRBV21-1,TRBJ1-4,many,NA,CASSKGRFGEKLFF,TGTGCCAGCAGCAAAGGCAGGTTTGGGGAAAAACTGTTTTTT
TRBV12-3/TRBV12-4,TRBJ1-1,many,NA,CASSPRGVAFF,TGTGCCAGCAGTCCTCGGGGAGTCGCTTTCTTT
TRBV28,TRBJ2-7,many,NA,CASSSQGTEQYF,TGTGCCAGCAGTAGCCAGGGTACCGAGCAGTACTTC
TRBV29-1,TRBJ2-5,NA,TRBD2,CSVLAGEETQYF,TGCAGCGTCTTAGCGGGAGAGGAGACCCAGTACTTC
TRBV7-2,TRBJ2-5,many,NA,CASSFLGYQETQYF,TGTGCCAGCAGTTTCCTAGGGTACCAAGAGACCCAGTACTTC
TRBV28,TRBJ2-3,NA,TRBD1,CASSLWGQGSSTDTQYF,TGTGCCAGCAGTTTGTGGGGACAGGGTTCTAGCACAGATACGCAGTATTTT
TRBV28,TRBJ2-7,few,NA,CASNLGASDEQYF,TGTGCCAGCAACCTAGGGGCCTCCGACGAGCAGTACTTC
TRBV29-1,TRBJ2-3,many,TRBD2,CSVESAGTSQYF,TGCAGCGTTGAAAGCGCAGGGACTAGTCAGTATTTT
TRBV25-1,TRBJ2-1,many,TRBD2,CASSEPTSGDFAYNEQFF,TGTGCCAGCAGTGAGCCGACTAGCGGAGACTTCGCCTACAATGAGCAGTTCTTC
TRBV28,TRBJ2-2,few,NA,CASSLGSLNTGELFF,TGTGCCAGCAGTTTGGGGTCATTGAACACCGGGGAGCTGTTTTTT
TRBV19,TRBJ1-5,NA,NA,CASSISRGLDQPQHF,TGTGCCAGTAGTATAAGTAGGGGATTAGATCAGCCCCAGCATTTT
TRBV6-1,TRBJ2-6,many,NA,CASRDGGFGANVLTF,TGTGCCAGCAGAGACGGGGGATTTGGGGCCAACGTCCTGACTTTC
TRBV29-1,TRBJ1-1,few,NA,CSVEVSGLSQAFF,TGCAGCGTTGAAGTCTCCGGGCTCTCTCAAGCTTTCTTT
TRBV19,TRBJ2-5,NA,TRBD2,CASSKGLAGQETQYF,TGTGCCAGTAGTAAAGGACTAGCGGGACAAGAGACCCAGTACTTC
TRBV7-8,TRBJ1-5,few,TRBD1,CASSLGGTAYSNQPQHF,TGTGCCAGCAGCTTAGGTGGGACAGCTTATAGCAATCAGCCCCAGCATTTT
TRBV6-6,TRBJ2-3,few,NA,CASSYSTPLALSTDTQYF,TGTGCCAGCAGTTACTCTACGCCCCTAGCACTGAGCACAGATACGCAGTATTTT
TRBV7-2,TRBJ2-4,many,NA,CASSFVATRSKNIQYF,TGTGCCAGCAGCTTCGTGGCTACCCGTTCCAAAAACATTCAGTACTTC
TRBV7-8,TRBJ2-3,NA,NA,CASQGERTTDTQYF,TGTGCCAGTCAAGGTGAACGGACCACAGATACGCAGTATTTT
TRBV28,TRBJ2-7,NA,TRBD2,CASSPAGTKVYEQYF,TGTGCCAGCAGTCCAGCCGGGACTAAGGTATACGAGCAGTACTTC
TRBV18,TRBJ2-3,NA,TRBD2,CASSSFPGLAREYGTDTQYF,TGTGCCAGCTCATCGTTTCCGGGACTAGCGAGGGAGTATGGCACAGATACGCAGTATTTT
TRBV27,TRBJ2-7,few,TRBD1,CASHSTGAHEQYF,TGTGCCAGCCATAGTACAGGGGCCCACGAGCAGTACTTC
TRBV5-5,TRBJ2-3,few,NA,CASSLGSVSDTQYF,TGTGCCAGCAGCTTGGGGTCCGTTTCAGATACGCAGTATTTT
TRBV28,TRBJ1-2,many,NA,CASSLKTGGYTF,TGTGCCAGCAGTTTAAAAACGGGCGGCTACACCTTC